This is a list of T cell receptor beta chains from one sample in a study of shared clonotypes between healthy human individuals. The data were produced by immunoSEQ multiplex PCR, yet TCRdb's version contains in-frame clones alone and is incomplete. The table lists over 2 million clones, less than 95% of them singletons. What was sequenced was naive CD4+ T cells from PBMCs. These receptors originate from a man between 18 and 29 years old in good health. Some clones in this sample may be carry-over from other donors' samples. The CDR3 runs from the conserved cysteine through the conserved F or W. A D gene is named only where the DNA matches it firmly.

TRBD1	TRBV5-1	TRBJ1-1	CASSLGDSVMNTEAFF
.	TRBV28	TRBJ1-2	CASSLYNRAAWGYTF
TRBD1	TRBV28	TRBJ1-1	CASSLGTPRWGQGGVNTEAFF
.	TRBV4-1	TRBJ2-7	CASSQEAPMGWANYEQYF
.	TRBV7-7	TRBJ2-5	CASSLGNYQETQYF
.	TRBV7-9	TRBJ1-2	CASSPDSTHGYTF
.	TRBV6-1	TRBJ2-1	CASRELSSYNEQFF
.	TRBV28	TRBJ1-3	CASLKDPSGNTIYF
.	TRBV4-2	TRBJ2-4	CASSQDIAKNIQYF
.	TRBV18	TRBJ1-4	CASGPGEATNEKLFF
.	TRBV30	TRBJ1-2	CAWSRRGTRQLLHGYTF
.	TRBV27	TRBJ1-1	CASSFGGDTEAFF
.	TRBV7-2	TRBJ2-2	CASSPGVRITGELFF
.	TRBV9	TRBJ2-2	CASSGEWGTGELFF
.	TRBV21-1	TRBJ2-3	CASSKGRRTSGSSDTQYF
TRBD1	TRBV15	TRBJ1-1	CATSRDRTGEAFF